These 8 T cell receptor beta chains share one sample of origin, sequenced in a study of regulatory T cells in long-lasting Graves disease. Described time point: newly diagnosed GD, antithyroid drugs for less than 3 months. Researchers made the TCR library from RNA that was extracted from PBMCs. CDR3-region Arm-PCR and iRepertoire HTBI primers produced the TCR beta libraries. TCRdb re-called the multiplex PCR reads through MiXCR, storing one row per CDR3 protein. The sample records about 540,000 distinct CDR3 sequences, 13% being singletons. The same data also contributed to another study, on T cells in Graves' hyperthyroidism and ophthalmopathy.

The source was peripheral blood mononuclear cells (PBMCs), collected at new diagnosis, from a patient treated with antithyroid drugs. All receptors come from a young man with Graves disease.

V is TRBV2 and J is TRBJ2-7; 9 bases match TRBD1. The CDR3 has 15 residues. V shed 6 bases, J shed 6 bases, and the junction held 12 bases outside the gene matches. Per the germline V gene, CDR1 is SNHLY and CDR2 is FYNNEI. CDR3 bases: TGTGCCAGCAGCTTTCCCGGACAGGGGATCCTCGAGCAGTACTTC. This sequence encodes CASSFPGQGILEQYF.

This clonotype has only a few counts. The chain joins TRBV24-1 to TRBJ2-1; D not certain. This CDR3 comprises 13 residues. V was trimmed by 7 bases and J by 8 bases, leaving 14 bases between them. The germline CDR1 and CDR2 sequences are KGHDR and SFDVKD. In nucleotides, the CDR3 is TGTGCCACCAGCAAGGGTTCGGTCGATGAGCAGTTCTTC. Amino acid sequence: CATSKGSVDEQFF.

This clonotype was seen many times. This CDR3 is CASSLPGTGDEQYF. The CDR3 region has the DNA TGTGCCAGCAGTTTACCCGGGACAGGCGACGAGCAGTACTTC. The genes are TRBV28 and TRBJ2-7; 8 bases are shared with TRBD1. The CDR3 loop spans 14 amino acids. Losses at the gene ends were 2 bases for V and 5 bases for J; bases not matched to a gene: 5. Germline values: CDR1 MDHEN, CDR2 SYDVKM.

The rearrangement uses TRBV12-3 or TRBV12-4 and TRBJ1-2; a possible D gene is TRBD1 (6 bases). The V end lost 7 bases, the J end lost 3 bases, and 18 bases lay between the germline ends. This CDR3 has 15 amino acids. Here the CDR3 reads CASTKRGGADYGYTF. In DNA form, the CDR3 reads TGTGCCAGCACTAAGAGGGGGGGGGCCGACTATGGCTACACCTTC.

There are a few counts of this clonotype. The CDR3 coding sequence is TGTGCCAGCAGTTTGAAAGGGGGGAGCCTGAGCAATCAGCCCCAGCATTTT. This codes for CASSLKGGSLSNQPQHF. J is TRBJ1-5 and V is TRBV12-3 or TRBV12-4; the D gene is possibly TRBD1 (6 bases). The CDR3 is 17 amino acids. V was cut by 3 bases and J by 1 base, with 16 bases left in between.

For this clonotype: This may be a read error: a much more frequent sequence differs by one nucleotide. The rearrangement uses TRBV20-1 and TRBJ2-5, with TRBD2 identical over 7 bases. Germline V CDR1 and CDR2: DFQATT, SNEGSKA (reference sequence). The CDR3 contains 15 residues. Unmatched junction bases numbered 14, after V lost 5 bases and J lost 5 bases. CDR3 in amino acids: CSAGLGGGWRETQYF. In DNA form, the CDR3 reads TGCAGTGCTGGCCTGGGGGGAGGGTGGCGCGAGACCCAGTACTTC.

This clonotype was seen ten or more times. This CDR3 reads CSVAPTGPSYEQYF. CDR3 bases: TGCAGCGTGGCACCGACAGGACCATCCTACGAGCAGTACTTC. The chain links TRBV29-1 to TRBJ2-7; tentatively, D is TRBD1 (6 bases). CDR1 and CDR2 from the germline V gene are SQVTM and ANQGSEA. This CDR3 contains 14 residues. V lost 6 bases to trimming and J lost 1 base, with 16 bases between them.

This clonotype was seen repeatedly, ten times or more. V usage is TRBV3-1 and J usage is TRBJ1-1; unclear D gene. Trimming removed 1 base from V and 6 bases from J, with 12 bases in between. The CDR3 loop spans 14 amino acids. The germline CDR1 and CDR2 sequences are LGHDT and YNNKEL (reference sequence). This CDR3 reads CASSQGWDRSEAFF. CDR3 nucleotide sequence: TGTGCCAGCAGCCAAGGGTGGGATCGCTCTGAAGCTTTCTTT.